This record covers a single T cell receptor beta chain. Antigen unknown. The sample originates from a study of cytomegalovirus exposure and HLA in healthy donors. Study context: Previous work identified roughly 110 million unique TCR beta sequences from about 200 million T cells.

Amplification used 60 Vbeta primers and 13 Jbeta primers. Here immunoSEQ multiplex PCR was the method, and the copy in TCRdb shows in-frame clones only, minus some. The table has 100,000 to 150,000 clones, more than 60% seen once. Study-level points and caveats: Among immune exposure information, only CMV serostatus was available.

The sequenced sample consisted of PBMCs. This TCR was sampled from a middle-aged woman in good health and CMV-seropositive.

The chain's CDR3 is CASSLGGMNTEAFF. CDR3 nucleotide sequence: TGTGCCAGCAGCTTGGGAGGTATGAACACTGAAGCTTTCTTT. The chain recombines TRBV5-4 with TRBJ1-1; D unclear. V lost 0 bases, J lost 0 bases, and 6 bases lay in between. The V gene's germline CDR1 is SGHNT and CDR2 YYREEE (reference sequence). This CDR3 region has 14 residues.